This T cell receptor (beta chain) emerged from a study of Tregs in tolerant kidney transplant recipients (dated by TCRdb to about 2019). Describing the broader study: Transplants used related donors with nonmyeloablative bone marrow transplantation; mixed chimerism was transient in the human trials. TCRbeta sequencing was used in the study to identify donor-specific regulatory T cells before combined kidney and bone marrow transplantation, and the identified cells were then tracked after transplant. What the study reported, not specific to this receptor: In tolerant patients, donor-specific Tregs expanded more than Tregs overall, which suggests antigen-driven rather than nonspecific expansion. Biological reproducibility was not examined directly, but technical replication error appeared to be minimal. The most biologically relevant and donor-specific TCRbeta repertoire appeared to be identified by expanding Tregs with activated donor B cells. Because only a small number of patients were included, the study had limitations, and the results will need to be validated in larger populations as well as under other immunosuppression protocols. Because the PCR primers were changed over time for some patients, nucleotide-level comparison could not be performed across the samples from those patients.

This specimen's time point label, interpreted: blood sample drawn before combined kidney and bone marrow transplant. Thawed PBMCs were FACS-sorted into unstimulated Tregs (CD4+CD25+CD127-), CD4+ non-Tregs (CD4+CD25-), CD4 cells and CD8 cells. 4 combined kidney and bone marrow transplant recipients from the ITN036ST trial were included as patients, and samples were available only from these trial subjects. Healthy control blood was processed by Ficoll density gradient to PBMCs and cryopreserved; patient PBMCs were collected before and after transplant. V is shortened by 7 bases, J by 0 bases, and the region joining them spans 16 bases. From the germline V gene, CDR1 is SGHTA and CDR2 is FQGNSA. From cysteine to phenylalanine, the CDR3 is 16 amino acids long. Of all the DNA, just the CDR3 is kept, 48 bases in frame from base 1. Concerning this clone itself: The antigen it binds to is not known. Base qualities are not at hand, and no much larger clone is one base apart.

For TCRbeta CDR3 sequencing, genomic DNA from the sorted cells was extracted using the QIAGEN DNeasy Blood and Tissue Kit. High-throughput TCRbeta CDR3 sequencing, including PCR amplification with bias correction and internal controls, was performed commercially through immunoSEQ. The original methods were these. Unique productive TCRbeta sequences were defined by CDR3 nucleotide sequence where primers matched, otherwise by CDR3 amino acid sequence with Vbeta and Jbeta genes. Sorting error was corrected by removing sequences shared between sorted populations at a frequency ratio of 2:1 or less, and the remaining shared sequences were assigned to the higher population. A sequence was defined as donor-reactive if the sequence was expanded at least 5-fold in CFSE-low cells compared with unstimulated cells and had a frequency of at least 0.01% in CFSE-low cells. Jensen-Shannon divergence, calculated on the top 100 TCRbeta sequences ranked by frequency, was used to quantify repertoire divergence. When a sample had multiple sequencing runs, each run was corrected for sorting error separately and the runs were then pooled. Sourced from immuneACCESS, this table was stored by TCRdb with only in-frame sequences that have V and J called. A share of the clones is absent; for the studies checked, an unresolved V gene accounts for under half, and the remainder has no known explanation. That table furnishes V, J and clone size, whereas the DNA furnished D and trimming. The sample records approximately 93,000 clones, over 85% of which are singletons. The ten largest clonotypes hold approximately 0.5% of the sample.

Specimen: CD4+ T cells from blood, collected before the transplant. Recombination joined TRBV7-2 with TRBJ1-5; TRBD1 is a possible D gene, resting on 6 matching bases. The source is a human donor who received a combined kidney and bone marrow transplant. The DNA sequence is TGTGCCAGCACAGAAATGAAACAGGGTAGCAATCAGCCCCAGCATTTT. This is translated as CASTEMKQGSNQPQHF. Supplemented by the reference TRBV7-2 and TRBJ1-5 proteins around the CDR3, the complete variable domain is GAGVSQSPSNKVTEKGKDVELRCDPISGHTALYWYRQSLGQGLEFLIYFQGNSAPDKSGLPSDRFSAERTGGSVSTLTIQRTQQEDSAVYLCASTEMKQGSNQPQHFGDGTRLSIL.